The 25 T cell receptor beta chains below come from one sample, sequenced in a study of shared clonotypes between healthy human individuals. The data were produced by immunoSEQ multiplex PCR, yet TCRdb's version contains in-frame clones alone and is incomplete. The table lists millions of clones, around 90% of them singletons. The source material was naive CD4+ T cells sorted from blood. Subset here: CD45RA+ positively selected. Every receptor here comes from a young man in good health.

The chain has TRBV6-5 and TRBJ1-5; possible D gene TRBD1, 6 bases. The CDR3 extends over 13 amino acids. V gave up 6 bases and J gave up 7 bases, with 13 bases separating them. Germline assignment: CDR1 MNHEY and CDR2 SVGAGI. CDR3 residues: CASRGGGWQPQHF. In nucleotides, the CDR3 is TGTGCCAGCAGGGGTGGGGGCTGGCAGCCCCAGCATTTT.

This chain joins TRBV21-1 and TRBJ2-3. TRBV21-1 is annotated as a pseudogene. The length of the CDR3 is 13 residues. CDR3 sequence (DNA): TGTGCCAGCAGCAAAACCCTCACAGATACGCAGTATTTT. This gives the protein CASSKTLTDTQYF.

CDR3 sequence reads: CASSRSTDPYEQYF. The DNA of the CDR3 is TGCGCCAGCAGCCGCTCGACAGACCCCTACGAGCAGTACTTC. The genes are TRBV5-1 and TRBJ2-7; D might be TRBD1 (5 bases). The CDR3 spans 14 residues. Germline V CDR1 and CDR2: SGHRS, YFSETQ. Trimming stripped 4 bases from V and 2 bases from J, with 13 bases between.

As regards this clone: The sample holds other DNA sequences that translate to the same CDR3. The rearrangement uses TRBV5-1 and TRBJ2-1; 8 bases fit TRBD1. Germline CDR1 and CDR2: SGHRS and YFSETQ. CDR3 size: 12 residues. Trimming took 2 bases from V and 10 from J; bases not matched to a gene: 2. This chain's CDR3 is CASSLQGGEQFF. In DNA form, the CDR3 reads TGCGCCAGCAGCTTACAGGGGGGCGAGCAGTTCTTC.

The chain combines TRBV6-6 with TRBJ1-6; 8 bases agree with TRBD1. CDR3 length equals 16 residues. V gave up 4 bases and J gave up 5 bases; unmatched junction bases: 7. Germline values: CDR1 MNHNY, CDR2 SVGAGI (reference sequence). The CDR3 DNA follows: TGTGCCAGCAGTTTACTAGGACAGGGAAATAATTCACCCCTCCACTTT. Protein: CASSLLGQGNNSPLHF.

J is TRBJ1-5 and V is TRBV10-3, with D perhaps TRBD1 (6 bases). With 10 bases removed from V and 1 base from J, the gap between germline ends came to 20 bases. The CDR3 totals 16 residues. Germline V lookup: CDR1 ENHRY, CDR2 SYGVKD. The CDR3 loop is CATSARQGLSNQPQHF. CDR3 DNA sequence: TGTGCCACGTCCGCCCGTCAGGGGTTAAGCAATCAGCCCCAGCATTTT.

The rearrangement links TRBV15 to TRBJ2-4; TRBD2 is a possible D gene (6 bases). CDR3 size: 15 residues. V lost 2 bases and J 0 bases, leaving 8 bases between the germline ends. Germline V gene sequence: CDR1 LNHNV, CDR2 YYDKDF (reference sequence). Here the CDR3 reads CATSRTAGAKNIQYF. The CDR3 DNA follows: TGTGCCACCAGCAGAACAGCGGGAGCCAAAAACATTCAGTACTTC. The full variable domain, in which reference TRBV15 and TRBJ2-4 provide the parts outside the CDR3, is DAMVIQNPRYQVTQFGKPVTLSCSQTLNHNVMYWYQQKSSQAPKLLFHYYDKDFNNEADTPDNFQSRRPNTSFCFLDIRSPGLGDTAMYLCATSRTAGAKNIQYFGAGTRLSVL.

The chain joins TRBV5-6 to TRBJ2-7, with TRBD1 matching over 7 bases. Trimming took 3 bases from V and 4 from J; bases not matched to a gene: 4. Germline V lookup: CDR1 SGHDT, CDR2 YYEEEE. CDR3 length equals 13 residues. The CDR3 coding sequence is TGTGCCAGCAGCTACCAGGGGGTGTACGAGCAGTACTTC. Translated, it gives CASSYQGVYEQYF. The full variable domain, its missing parts supplied by reference TRBV5-6 and TRBJ2-7, is DAGVTQSPTHLIKTRGQQVTLRCSPKSGHDTVSWYQQALGQGPQFIFQYYEEEERQRGNFPDRFSGHQFPNYSSELNVNALLLGDSALYLCASSYQGVYEQYFGPGTRLTVT.

V and J are TRBV10-2 and TRBJ1-5; D ambiguous. The CDR3 spans 15 residues. The germline CDR1 and CDR2 sequences are WSHSY and SAAADI. Trimming took 0 bases from V and 6 from J, leaving 12 bases between them. CDR3 protein: CASSESIVVVQPQHF. CDR3 sequence (DNA): TGCGCCAGCAGTGAGTCGATTGTGGTTGTTCAGCCCCAGCATTTT.

The V and J genes are TRBV28 and TRBJ2-1, with TRBD2 matching 13 bases. Unmatched junction bases numbered 9, after V lost 5 bases and J lost 5 bases. The CDR3 has 17 residues. CDR1 and CDR2 (germline): MDHEN, SYDVKM. The CDR3 is CASSPDRGLAGNNEQFF. The CDR3 DNA follows: TGTGCCAGCAGTCCGGACAGGGGACTAGCGGGGAACAATGAGCAGTTCTTC.

This clone showed up just once. The J gene is TRBJ2-4, the V gene TRBV29-1; D might be TRBD2 (5 bases). CDR1 is SQVTM, CDR2 ANQGSEA, per germline. The V and J ends lost 3 bases and 3 bases respectively, with 24 bases between them. The CDR3 runs to 18 residues. CDR3 sequence reads: CSVDRAGIPCDSKNIQYF. Written as DNA, the CDR3 is TGCAGCGTTGATCGAGCCGGGATCCCATGTGATAGCAAAAACATTCAGTACTTC.

Written as DNA, the CDR3 is TGTGCCTGGAGTCACGGGTCATTTACGGCGTATGGCTACACCTTC. Its translation is CAWSHGSFTAYGYTF. The chain is built from TRBV30 and TRBJ1-2; D is unresolved. This CDR3 has 15 residues. The germline gives CDR1 GTSNPN, CDR2 SVGIG (reference sequence). V lost 2 bases, J lost 5 bases, and 18 bases lay in between.

This chain uses TRBV7-8 with TRBJ2-1; D perhaps matches TRBD1 (6 bases). With 5 bases removed from V and 7 bases from J, the gap between germline ends came to 18 bases. The CDR3 runs to 15 residues. Germline CDR1 is SGHVS and CDR2 is FQNEAQ. CDR3 loop: CASSIGARGLNEQFF. The CDR3 DNA is TGTGCCAGCAGCATTGGGGCCAGGGGATTAAATGAGCAGTTCTTC.

This chain links TRBV19 with TRBJ2-5, with 13 bases lining up with TRBD2. Germline-derived CDR1 and CDR2 are LNHDA and SQIVND (reference sequence). The CDR3 extends over 16 amino acids. Trimming took 7 bases from V and 1 from J; bases not matched to a gene: 6. The CDR3 reads CASTGLAGLGQETQYF. The CDR3, as DNA: TGTGCCAGTACGGGACTAGCGGGACTGGGCCAAGAGACCCAGTACTTC.

The J gene is TRBJ2-7, the V gene TRBV18; D is uncertain. The V end lost 3 bases, the J end lost 7 bases, and 16 bases lay between the germline ends. CDR1 is KGHSH, CDR2 LQKENI, per germline. The CDR3 totals 14 residues. The CDR3 sequence is CASSPRPPPWEQYF. The CDR3 bases are TGTGCCAGCTCACCCCGACCACCCCCGTGGGAGCAGTACTTC.

The chain has TRBV28 and TRBJ1-2; D gene unclear. Trimming cost V 2 bases and J 2 bases, with 6 bases left between them. Germline CDR1 and CDR2: MDHEN and SYDVKM. The CDR3 consists of 13 residues. CDR3 loop: CASSLQENYGYTF. The DNA for the CDR3 is TGTGCCAGCAGTTTACAGGAGAACTATGGCTACACCTTC.

The chain carries TRBV11-2 and TRBJ2-1; a weak D match, TRBD2 (6 bases). CDR1 is SGHAT, CDR2 FQNNGV, per germline. The CDR3 has 14 residues. Trimming removed 7 bases from V and 4 bases from J, with 14 bases in between. This CDR3 reads CASTRPGVYNEQFF. The CDR3 bases are TGTGCCAGCACCCGCCCGGGGGTTTACAATGAGCAGTTCTTC.

The gene calls are TRBV11-3 and TRBJ2-1; unclear D gene. Germline loops: CDR1 SGHNT, CDR2 YENEEA. The length of the CDR3 is 14 residues. Trimming took 3 bases from V and 8 from J, leaving 14 bases between them. In DNA form, the CDR3 reads TGTGCCAGCAGCTTCTCAGGATCGGTCGATGAGCAGTTCTTC. Its translation is CASSFSGSVDEQFF. Based on the CDR3 plus reference TRBV11-3 and TRBJ2-1, the full variable domain is EAGVVQSPRYKIIEKKQPVAFWCNPISGHNTLYWYLQNLGQGPELLIRYENEEAVDDSQLPKDRFSAERLKGVDSTLKIQPAELGDSAVYLCASSFSGSVDEQFFGPGTRLTVL.

The genes are TRBV11-2 and TRBJ1-2; 9 bases align to TRBD1. The CDR3 has 15 residues. Trimming took 1 base from V and 6 from J; bases not matched to a gene: 6. The germline gives CDR1 SGHAT, CDR2 FQNNGV. The CDR3 DNA is TGTGCCAGCAGCTTAGTAACCGGGACAGGGAATGGCTACACCTTC. This sequence encodes CASSLVTGTGNGYTF.

This chain uses TRBV2 with TRBJ2-7; perhaps D is TRBD1 or TRBD2 (5 bases each). V lost 4 bases and J lost 2, with 9 bases in between. This CDR3 has 13 amino acids. Per germline, CDR1 SNHLY and CDR2 FYNNEI. CDR3 coding DNA: TGTGCCAGCAGTGCGGGACCCGCCTACGAGCAGTACTTC. Translated: CASSAGPAYEQYF.

The V and J genes are TRBV5-1 and TRBJ2-1, with D hard to call. The CDR3 runs 14 residues. The germline gives CDR1 SGHRS, CDR2 YFSETQ. Trimming took off 0 bases at V and 6 bases at J, with 10 bases between the two ends. The CDR3 loop is CASSLAQTPNEQFF. DNA of the CDR3: TGCGCCAGCAGCTTGGCCCAGACCCCCAATGAGCAGTTCTTC.

This clone turned up a few times. J is TRBJ1-1 and V is TRBV5-3; D is unresolved. TRBV5-3 is an ORF; its function is uncertain. The V end was cut by 4 bases, the J end by 7 bases, with 17 bases between. CDR3 size: 14 residues. The CDR3 sequence: CARSRGSHIDEAFF. Written as DNA, the CDR3 is TGTGCCAGAAGCCGGGGAAGTCATATCGATGAAGCTTTCTTT.

The J gene is TRBJ1-2, the V gene TRBV7-2; D is undetermined. Germline lookup yields CDR1 SGHTA and CDR2 FQGNSA. V dropped 6 bases and J dropped 1 base, with 12 bases sitting between them. The CDR3 runs to 14 residues. The CDR3 loop is CASSTLIGNYGYTF. The CDR3 nucleotides are TGTGCCAGCAGTACTCTCATTGGTAACTATGGCTACACCTTC.

The genes are TRBV10-3 and TRBJ2-7; possibly TRBD1 for D (5 bases). Germline V lookup: CDR1 ENHRY, CDR2 SYGVKD. The V end lost 6 bases, the J end lost 3 bases, and 15 bases lay between the germline ends. The CDR3 contains 14 residues. The CDR3 bases are TGTGCCATCAGACAGGCCAATGGGTTCTACGAGCAGTACTTC. Translated, it gives CAIRQANGFYEQYF.

The gene calls are TRBV11-1 and TRBJ2-3; the D gene could be TRBD1 or TRBD2 (5 bases each). Trimming took 8 bases from V and 5 from J, leaving 14 bases between them. This CDR3 spans 13 amino acids. The germline gives CDR1 SGHAT, CDR2 FQDESV (reference sequence). The CDR3 nucleotides read TGTGCCAGCGGGACGTTCGACGGAGATACGCAGTATTTT. It codes for CASGTFDGDTQYF.